These 23 T cell receptor beta chains were sequenced from one sample in a study of OX40 agonist ivuxolimab in advanced cancers. The data were produced by immunoSEQ multiplex PCR, yet TCRdb's version contains in-frame clones alone and is incomplete. The sample has some 73,000 clones, around 89% seen once. The specimen was CD4+ or CD8+ T cells sorted from blood, collected in a trial of the OX40 agonist ivuxolimab. These TCRs come from an adult with an advanced solid tumor such as melanoma, head and neck, liver or kidney cancer.

The gene calls are TRBV7-9 and TRBJ2-1, with TRBD2 matching over 9 bases. Germline V lookup: CDR1 SEHNR, CDR2 FQNEAQ (reference sequence). The CDR3 totals 16 residues. V was clipped by 0 bases and J by 9 bases; unmatched bases: 9. The CDR3 sequence: CASSLAEAGGRGEQFF. The CDR3 region has the DNA TGTGCCAGCAGCTTAGCGGAGGCGGGAGGGAGGGGTGAGCAGTTCTTC.

The gene calls are TRBV9 and TRBJ2-2, with 12 bases lining up with TRBD2. V was pared by 4 bases and J by 5 bases, with 6 bases of the junction left unmatched. The CDR3 runs to 16 residues. Per the germline V gene, CDR1 is SGDLS and CDR2 is YYNGEE. CDR3 coding DNA: TGTGCCAGCAGCCTTACGCTAGCGGGAGGGACCGGGGAGCTGTTTTTT. Its translation: CASSLTLAGGTGELFF.

This rearrangement joins TRBV19 to TRBJ1-5; D is possibly TRBD1 (5 bases). CDR1 is LNHDA, CDR2 SQIVND, per germline (reference sequence). V was cut by 10 bases and J by 7 bases, with 20 bases left in between. The CDR3 length is 14 residues. In nucleotides, the CDR3 is TGTGCCACCTCGGGACCCAACCCAGGACAGCCCCAGCATTTT. This encodes CATSGPNPGQPQHF.

The V and J genes are TRBV9 and TRBJ2-3, with a tentative D call TRBD2 (5 bases). Germline-derived CDR1 and CDR2 are SGDLS and YYNGEE. Trimming removed 3 bases at V and 3 bases at J, with 11 bases between. CDR3 length: 14 residues. In DNA, the CDR3 is TGTGCCAGCAGCGCGTCAGGAGGTACAGATACGCAGTATTTT. The encoded protein is CASSASGGTDTQYF.

CDR3 sequence: CASNPTVLSSGANVLTF. CDR3 sequence (DNA): TGCGCCAGCAATCCGACAGTCTTAAGCTCTGGGGCCAACGTCCTGACTTTC. This chain uses TRBV5-1 with TRBJ2-6, with D perhaps TRBD1 (5 bases). Germline V gene lookup returns CDR1 SGHRS and CDR2 YFSETQ. CDR3 length equals 17 residues. V was pared by 6 bases and J by 0 bases, with 16 bases between.

The genes are TRBV4-1 and TRBJ2-7, with no clear D. CDR1 and CDR2 (germline): MGHRA, YSYEKL. Trimming took off 0 bases at V and 5 bases at J, with 11 bases between the two ends. CDR3 size: 14 residues. The CDR3 here is CASSQDVARNEQYF. The CDR3 nucleotides read TGCGCCAGCAGCCAAGATGTGGCGAGGAACGAGCAGTACTTC.

This clone was recorded once. The J gene is TRBJ1-6, the V gene TRBV10-2; D remains unclear. CDR1 is WSHSY, CDR2 SAAADI, per germline. The CDR3 sequence is 14 residues long. V shed 2 bases and J shed 5 bases, with 7 bases lying between them. CDR3 amino acids: CASSERPDNSPLHF. CDR3 nucleotide sequence: TGCGCCAGCAGTGAGAGGCCAGATAATTCACCCCTCCACTTT.

The V and J genes are TRBV6-6 and TRBJ1-1; 10 bases are a match to TRBD1. This CDR3 contains 16 residues. Germline lookup yields CDR1 MNHNY and CDR2 SVGAGI (reference sequence). V was pared by 6 bases and J by 4 bases, with 11 bases of the junction left unmatched. The CDR3: CASSPVGQGSATEAFF. The DNA for the CDR3 is TGTGCCAGCAGCCCCGTGGGACAGGGGAGTGCCACTGAAGCTTTCTTT.

The rearrangement uses TRBV28 and TRBJ2-3; a possible D gene is TRBD2 (6 bases). CDR3 length: 14 residues. V gave up 5 bases and J gave up 2 bases, with 11 bases separating them. Per germline, CDR1 MDHEN and CDR2 SYDVKM. CDR3 nucleotide sequence: TGTGCCAGCAGTGATAGCGGAGCCACAGATACGCAGTATTTT. As protein: CASSDSGATDTQYF.

This clone was found once. This chain connects TRBV27 to TRBJ1-1; the D gene is possibly TRBD1 (5 bases). CDR3 size: 16 residues. Trimming pared 5 bases from V and 4 bases from J, leaving 20 bases between. The germline CDR1 and CDR2 sequences are MNHEY and SMNVEV (reference sequence). This CDR3 reads CASSLRRPYQGTEAFF. For the CDR3, the DNA is TGTGCCAGCAGTCTAAGGCGTCCCTACCAGGGCACTGAAGCTTTCTTT.

In this sample, this clone turned up a few times. The rearrangement joins TRBV5-1 to TRBJ1-1; TRBD1 agrees at 7 bases. Trimming at V came to 2 bases and at J to 0 bases, leaving 10 bases not matched to a gene. The CDR3 extends over 17 amino acids. Germline lookup yields CDR1 SGHRS and CDR2 YFSETQ. The DNA for the CDR3 is TGCGCCAGCAGCTTCCAGGGGGGCTCCCTCATGAACACTGAAGCTTTCTTT. This gives the protein CASSFQGGSLMNTEAFF.

The chain recombines TRBV18 with TRBJ2-1; D gene unclear. Germline V gene lookup returns CDR1 KGHSH and CDR2 LQKENI. V was clipped by 3 bases and J by 4 bases, with 7 bases between them. This CDR3 contains 13 residues. The CDR3 loop is CASSPSRYNEQFF. The CDR3 bases are TGTGCCAGCTCACCGTCCAGGTACAATGAGCAGTTCTTC.

The chain has TRBV28 and TRBJ1-2; TRBD1 matches at 8 bases. CDR1 is MDHEN and CDR2 is SYDVKM in the germline V gene. Unmatched junction bases numbered 17, after V lost 7 bases and J lost 4 bases. This CDR3 region has 17 residues. The CDR3 spells CASIHRGPGQVVYGYTF. CDR3 DNA sequence: TGTGCCAGCATCCACCGGGGGCCGGGACAGGTTGTCTATGGCTACACCTTC.

V is TRBV5-1 and J is TRBJ2-2; 7 nucleotides align to TRBD1. The germline gives CDR1 SGHRS, CDR2 YFSETQ. This CDR3 has 14 amino acids. J gave up 8 bases and V 1 base, and 5 bases lay outside the gene matches. The CDR3 protein is CASSLSAGGGELFF. The DNA of the CDR3 is TGCGCCAGCAGCTTGTCAGCAGGGGGTGGGGAGCTGTTTTTT.

V and J are TRBV6-5 and TRBJ1-5, with D hard to call. This CDR3 has 13 amino acids. CDR1 is MNHEY and CDR2 is SVGAGI in the germline V gene. The V end was cut by 2 bases, the J end by 2 bases, with 4 bases between. The CDR3 loop is CASSYRGNQPQHF. The CDR3 DNA is TGTGCCAGCAGTTACAGGGGCAATCAGCCCCAGCATTTT.

This clone was seen a handful of times. The chain combines TRBV7-3 with TRBJ1-5; TRBD1 is a possible D gene (5 bases). From germline, CDR1 is SGHTA and CDR2 FQGTGA. This CDR3 contains 15 residues. V lost 0 bases, J lost 5 bases, and 11 bases lay in between. The CDR3 DNA sequence: TGTGCCAGCAGCTTAACTCGGGGGTGTTATCAGCCCCAGCATTTT. Its translation: CASSLTRGCYQPQHF.

This chain uses TRBV12-5 with TRBJ1-1; D is unclear. This CDR3 region has 16 residues. Germline-derived CDR1 and CDR2 are LGHNT and FRNRAP. V lost 1 base and J 5 bases, leaving 17 bases between the germline ends. The CDR3 nucleotides read TGTGCTAGTGGTTTGGACTTAGACCCCCGCGGAACTGAAGCTTTCTTT. This gives the protein CASGLDLDPRGTEAFF.

This sequence joins TRBV5-1 and TRBJ2-5; TRBD2 agrees at 12 bases. Germline CDR1 and CDR2: SGHRS and YFSETQ. The CDR3 runs to 15 residues. The J segment lost 5 bases and the V segment lost 5 bases, leaving 7 bases of the junction unmatched. The CDR3 region has the DNA TGCGCCAGCAGTGGGCAAGGACTAGCGGGGGAGACCCAGTACTTC. It is translated as CASSGQGLAGETQYF.

V usage is TRBV2 and J usage is TRBJ2-7; 10 bases are a match to TRBD2. CDR3 size: 14 residues. Germline CDR1 and CDR2: SNHLY and FYNNEI. J gave up 0 bases and V 6 bases, and 2 bases lay outside the gene matches. The CDR3 reads CASSPSGGSYEQYF. The CDR3 region has the DNA TGTGCCAGCAGCCCTAGCGGGGGCTCCTACGAGCAGTACTTC.

The V and J genes are TRBV28 and TRBJ1-2; the D gene is possibly TRBD1 (5 bases). Trimming removed 6 bases at V and 5 bases at J, with 25 bases between. The CDR3 is 17 amino acids. In germline, CDR1 is MDHEN, CDR2 SYDVKM. The DNA for the CDR3 is TGTGCCAGCAGCCTTCGAAGCGGGCAGGGCCCTAGGTATGGCTACACCTTC. Translated: CASSLRSGQGPRYGYTF.

This clone was found once. This chain uses TRBV7-9 with TRBJ1-1, with D perhaps TRBD1 (5 bases). The CDR3 loop spans 14 amino acids. Between the trimmed V and J ends, which lost 5 bases and 1 base, there was a span of 11 bases. Germline V gene data show CDR1 as SEHNR and CDR2 as FQNEAQ (reference sequence). Here the CDR3 reads CASSPVGGNTEAFF. The CDR3, as DNA: TGTGCCAGCAGCCCCGTGGGGGGGAACACTGAAGCTTTCTTT.

V usage is TRBV7-3 and J usage is TRBJ2-1; D gene unclear. This CDR3 spans 17 amino acids. Per germline, CDR1 SGHTA and CDR2 FQGTGA. V was shortened by 2 bases and J by 5 bases, with 19 bases between the two germline ends. The CDR3 loop is CASSLAPLEPENNEQFF. For the CDR3, the DNA is TGTGCCAGCAGCTTAGCCCCCCTGGAGCCTGAGAACAATGAGCAGTTCTTC.

This sequence joins TRBV5-4 and TRBJ2-2; D is unresolved. V shed 1 base and J shed 6 bases, with 4 bases lying between them. The CDR3 consists of 12 residues. Looked up from germline, CDR1 is SGHNT and CDR2 is YYREEE (reference sequence). The CDR3 DNA is TGTGCCAGCAGCTTGTGGGCCGGGGAGCTGTTTTTT. Encoded protein: CASSLWAGELFF.